The 26 T cell receptor beta chains below all came from one sample that was sequenced in a study of early T cells in non-severe SARS-CoV-2 infection (dated by TCRdb to 2020 to 2023). The library was produced with 5' RACE. TCRdb records NextSeq 500 as the sequencer. Using fastp at Q25 and MiXCR, TCRdb reprocessed the public reads and kept productive beta chains. Rows with a matching CDR3 protein are joined into one entry that keeps the most common DNA and genes. For this sample the table gives around 35,000 distinct CDR3 sequences, of which under 6% were detected only once. The top ten constitute 5.3% of the sample. The sequenced sample was whole blood. All receptors derive from an adult who was a healthcare worker with PCR-confirmed SARS-CoV-2 infection or an uninfected control (not recorded which).

This clonotype was observed at least ten times. This chain links TRBV21-1 with TRBJ2-3; the table's D call of TRBD1 was not tested on the DNA. TRBV21-1 is described as a pseudogene. This CDR3 contains 16 residues. The CDR3 bases are TGTGCCAGCAGCATAGAGCCGGGACAGGGGACAGATACGCAGTATTTT. Translation: CASSIEPGQGTDTQYF.

At least ten counts were recorded for this clonotype. The genes are TRBV6-5 and TRBJ2-5; D could derive from TRBD1 or TRBD2 (5 bases each). The CDR3 covers 14 residues. The germline V and J ends were trimmed by 6 bases and 1 base, with 12 bases remaining between them. The germline CDR1 and CDR2 sequences are MNHEY and SVGAGI. As DNA, the CDR3 is TGTGCCAGCAGGCCCGGGGCGTTCCAAGAGACCCAGTACTTC. Protein sequence: CASRPGAFQETQYF.

The rearrangement uses TRBV7-9 and TRBJ2-2; D gene unclear. Trimming took off 10 bases at V and 5 bases at J, with 11 bases between the two ends. Germline CDR1 reads SEHNR; CDR2 reads FQNEAQ (reference sequence). The CDR3 runs to 12 residues. Here the CDR3 reads CATSLTTGELFF. CDR3 nucleotide sequence: TGTGCCACTTCCCTTACGACCGGGGAGCTGTTTTTT.

This clonotype appeared many times. The V gene is TRBV25-1, the J gene TRBJ1-1; D remains ambiguous. The germline V and J ends were trimmed by 2 bases and 1 base, with 11 bases remaining between them. The CDR3 consists of 15 residues. CDR1 is MGHDK, CDR2 SYGVNS, per germline. In nucleotides, the CDR3 is TGTGCCAGCAGTGAACCAGCCTTCCCGAACACTGAAGCTTTCTTT. Its protein product is CASSEPAFPNTEAFF.

This clonotype was seen only once. The chain couples TRBV6-6 to TRBJ1-4; D gene ambiguous. CDR1 is MNHNY and CDR2 is SVGAGI in the germline V gene (reference sequence). V lost 2 bases to trimming and J lost 8 bases, with 9 bases between them. The CDR3 length is 13 residues. The CDR3 reads CASSYRVSEKLFF. Written as DNA, the CDR3 is TGTGCCAGCAGTTACAGGGTTAGCGAAAAACTGTTTTTT.

This clonotype was counted at least ten times. This chain links TRBV20-1 with TRBJ2-2; TRBD1 matches 9 bases. This CDR3 region has 15 residues. The germline gives CDR1 DFQATT, CDR2 SNEGSKA (reference sequence). J was trimmed by 0 bases and V by 6 bases; bases with no gene match: 5. CDR3 coding DNA: TGCAGTGCCCCACGACAGGGGGCGAACACCGGGGAGCTGTTTTTT. It yields the protein CSAPRQGANTGELFF.

There are a few counts of this clonotype. The chain is built from TRBV27 and TRBJ1-4, with 9 bases identical to TRBD1. The CDR3 loop spans 14 amino acids. Germline CDR1 is MNHEY and CDR2 is SMNVEV (reference sequence). The trim removed 3 bases at V and 10 bases at J, leaving 6 bases unmatched. CDR3 loop: CASSFSGQGGKLFF. CDR3 sequence (DNA): TGTGCCAGCAGTTTCTCGGGACAGGGTGGAAAACTGTTTTTT. Drawing the rest from reference TRBV27 and TRBJ1-4, the complete variable domain is EAQVTQNPRYLITVTGKKLTVTCSQNMNHEYMSWYRQDPGLGLRQIYYSMNVEVTDKGDVPEGYKVSRKEKRNFPLILESPSPNQTSLYFCASSFSGQGGKLFFGSGTQLSVL.

This clonotype was counted ten times or more. The chain couples TRBV14 to TRBJ2-7; perhaps D is TRBD1 or TRBD2 (5 bases each). Germline-derived CDR1 and CDR2 are SGHDN and FVKESK. The CDR3 sequence is 15 residues long. Trimming cost V 3 bases and J 3 bases, with 15 bases left between them. CDR3 sequence (DNA): TGTGCCAGCAGCCACGGGACGGTAGGGATCTACGAGCAGTACGTC. Encoded protein: CASSHGTVGIYEQYV.

The J gene is TRBJ1-6, the V gene TRBV7-9; D is ambiguous. Between the trimmed V and J ends, which lost 4 bases and 0 bases, there was a span of 16 bases. CDR1 is SEHNR and CDR2 is FQNEAQ in the germline V gene (reference sequence). CDR3 length: 18 residues. As DNA, the CDR3 is TGTGCCAGCAGCTCCTCAAGGACGATTAGCTCCTATAATTCACCCCTCCACTTT. It specifies CASSSSRTISSYNSPLHF.

This clonotype was found a few times. The rearrangement links TRBV11-2 to TRBJ1-4; D might be TRBD1 (5 bases). V lost 1 base, J lost 3 bases, and 12 bases lay in between. Germline V gene lookup returns CDR1 SGHAT and CDR2 FQNNGV. CDR3 length: 16 amino acids. The CDR3 DNA follows: TGTGCCAGCAGCTTAGTGGGCAGGGTCTCTAATGAAAAACTGTTTTTT. Translating gives CASSLVGRVSNEKLFF.

This clonotype was seen ten or more times. The chain joins TRBV11-2 to TRBJ2-5, with 12 positions matching TRBD2. The CDR3 is made up of 15 amino acids. From germline, CDR1 is SGHAT and CDR2 FQNNGV. J lost 5 bases, V lost 4 bases, and 5 bases had no gene match. Written as DNA, the CDR3 is TGTGCCAGCAGCTACACTAGCGGGAGGATTGAGACCCAGTACTTC. Protein sequence: CASSYTSGRIETQYF.

The V gene is TRBV11-2, the J gene TRBJ1-2, with unresolved D. V lost 8 bases and J 0 bases, leaving 10 bases between the germline ends. CDR3 size: 13 residues. The V gene's germline CDR1 is SGHAT and CDR2 FQNNGV. The CDR3 DNA sequence: TGTGCCAGCGTGGGATCTACTAACTATGGCTACACCTTC. Protein sequence: CASVGSTNYGYTF.

This clonotype has at least ten counts. The chain links TRBV5-5 to TRBJ1-5; TRBD1 aligns across 8 bases. This CDR3 spans 16 amino acids. Germline lookup yields CDR1 SGHKS and CDR2 YYEKEE (reference sequence). After removal of 1 base from V and 1 base from J, the junction contained 4 bases not matched to a gene. The CDR3 DNA follows: TGTGCCAGCAGCTTGTCCGGGACAGGCAGCAATCAGCCCCAGCATTTT. Its translation: CASSLSGTGSNQPQHF.

This clonotype was detected a few times. This chain connects TRBV7-8 to TRBJ2-3; D might be TRBD2 (5 bases). This CDR3 is built from 16 residues. Trimming removed 5 bases from V and 4 bases from J, with 19 bases in between. Germline lookup yields CDR1 SGHVS and CDR2 FQNEAQ. CDR3 residues: CASSTLRGMSADTQYF. CDR3 sequence (DNA): TGTGCCAGCAGCACCCTCCGGGGTATGTCGGCAGATACGCAGTATTTT. Variable domain in full (rest from reference TRBV7-8 and TRBJ2-3): GAGVSQSPRYKVAKRGQDVALRCDPISGHVSLFWYQQALGQGPEFLTYFQNEAQLDKSGLPSDRFFAERPEGSVSTLKIQRTQQEDSAVYLCASSTLRGMSADTQYFGPGTRLTVL.

The rearrangement uses TRBV9 and TRBJ2-3; D is perhaps TRBD2 (6 bases). Germline CDR1 is SGDLS and CDR2 is YYNGEE. The CDR3 has 19 residues. The ends were cut back, 4 bases at V and 3 bases at J, with 27 bases in the middle. The CDR3 is CASSFHGTSSHVRTDTQYF. The DNA for the CDR3 is TGTGCCAGCAGCTTCCACGGGACTTCCTCCCATGTTAGGACAGATACGCAGTATTTT. The variable domain in full, completed from reference TRBV9 and TRBJ2-3, reads DSGVTQTPKHLITATGQRVTLRCSPRSGDLSVYWYQQSLDQGLQFLIQYYNGEERAKGNILERFSAQQFPDLHSELNLSSLELGDSALYFCASSFHGTSSHVRTDTQYFGPGTRLTVL.

This clonotype was detected a few times. This chain uses TRBV20-1 with TRBJ1-5; D is unresolved. Per germline, CDR1 DFQATT and CDR2 SNEGSKA (reference sequence). The length of the CDR3 is 16 residues. V was trimmed by 0 bases and J by 0 bases, leaving 12 bases between them. CDR3 in amino acids: CSARDQEKHSNQPQHF. The CDR3 DNA follows: TGCAGTGCTAGAGATCAAGAGAAGCATAGCAATCAGCCCCAGCATTTT.

The rearrangement joins TRBV11-3 to TRBJ2-1; 7 positions agree with TRBD2. Germline loops: CDR1 SGHNT, CDR2 YENEEA. V lost 1 base, J lost 9 bases, and 15 bases stayed unmatched. CDR3 length: 17 residues. CDR3 nucleotides: TGTGCCAGCAGCTTAGGGGGGATTCGACTAGCTATGGTTGAGCAGTTCTTC. The encoded protein is CASSLGGIRLAMVEQFF.

This clonotype has more than one count but fewer than ten. This chain connects TRBV7-9 to TRBJ2-7; TRBD2 might be the D (8 bases). Germline CDR1 and CDR2: SEHNR and FQNEAQ (reference sequence). The CDR3 totals 15 residues. The V gene lost 4 bases and the J gene lost 0 bases, with 13 bases spanning the gap. The CDR3 bases are TGTGCCAGCAGCTCCCGGGAGGGGGCCTCCTACGAGCAGTACTTC. It encodes CASSSREGASYEQYF.

In this sample, this clonotype turned up many times. This CDR3 reads CASSAHVGEKLFF. In DNA form, the CDR3 reads TGTGCCAGCAGCGCCCACGTCGGGGAAAAACTGTTTTTT. This sequence joins TRBV9 and TRBJ1-4; D remains ambiguous. The V end lost 3 bases, the J end lost 8 bases, and 11 bases lay between the germline ends. Germline assignment: CDR1 SGDLS and CDR2 YYNGEE. This CDR3 comprises 13 residues.

The chain uses TRBV6-2 or TRBV6-3 and TRBJ1-2; D is perhaps TRBD1 (6 bases). Germline CDR1 MNHEY, CDR2 SVGEGT. The CDR3 extends over 13 amino acids. V lost 2 bases and J 6 bases, leaving 10 bases between the germline ends. The CDR3, as DNA: TGTGCCAGCAGTTACGTGGGGGCTAATGGCTACACCTTC. Protein: CASSYVGANGYTF.

CDR3 DNA sequence: TGTGCCAGCAGTTTACCGGGAGGAGAGACCCAGTACTTC. Translating it yields CASSLPGGETQYF. The chain carries TRBV28 and TRBJ2-5, with 7 bases matching TRBD2. Germline V gene sequence: CDR1 MDHEN, CDR2 SYDVKM. CDR3 length: 13 amino acids. Trimming cost V 2 bases and J 4 bases; bases outside gene matches: 1.

This clonotype has more than one count but fewer than ten. This chain links TRBV21-1 with TRBJ2-7; the D segment call TRBD2 is taken from the table without a DNA check. TRBV21-1 is flagged as a pseudogene. The CDR3 totals 14 residues. As DNA, the CDR3 is TGTGCCAGCATCATAGGAGGGACTAGAGGGGAGCAGTACGTC. This translates into CASIIGGTRGEQYV.

The chain uses TRBV11-2 and TRBJ1-4; no clear D. CDR3 length: 15 amino acids. Between the trimmed V and J ends, which lost 5 bases and 2 bases, there was a span of 12 bases. The germline gives CDR1 SGHAT, CDR2 FQNNGV. The CDR3 DNA sequence: TGTGCCAGCAGCCAGTCAATTGTGACTAATGAAAAACTGTTTTTT. Residues: CASSQSIVTNEKLFF.

The rearrangement links TRBV6-2 or TRBV6-3 to TRBJ1-2, with D hard to call. Trimming cost V 0 bases and J 3 bases, with 8 bases left between them. Per the germline V gene, CDR1 is MNHEY and CDR2 is SVGEGT. This CDR3 has 14 amino acids. CDR3 amino acids: CASSYSWADYGYTF. CDR3 DNA sequence: TGTGCCAGCAGTTACTCATGGGCAGACTATGGCTACACCTTC.

This clonotype was counted at least ten times. The chain is built from TRBV6-5 and TRBJ2-5; D ambiguous. Germline assignment: CDR1 MNHEY and CDR2 SVGAGI. This CDR3 spans 14 amino acids. Trimming cost V 6 bases and J 5 bases, with 16 bases left between them. This CDR3 is CASSPREYVETQYF. DNA of the CDR3: TGTGCCAGCAGCCCCCGAGAGTATGTGGAGACCCAGTACTTC.

This clonotype was picked up a small number of times. The chain recombines TRBV7-2 with TRBJ2-3; 7 bases align to TRBD1. V lost 5 bases and J lost 1; bases outside the gene matches: 6. Germline CDR1 is SGHTA and CDR2 is FQGNSA. This CDR3 is 15 amino acids long. For the CDR3, the DNA is TGTGCCAGCAGCCTACAGGGGCTCCGCACAGATACGCAGTATTTT. It is translated as CASSLQGLRTDTQYF.